This record concerns one T cell receptor (beta chain) sequence. The antigen it binds to is not known. No much larger clone exists at a distance of one base, and base qualities are not known. Per the publication, the time point label means: roughly 12 months on ibrutinib. For TCR beta library preparation, 2 to 2.5 micrograms of genomic DNA were isolated from cryopreserved PBMCs. High-throughput TCR beta sequencing was performed on longitudinal blood samples from CLL patients receiving ibrutinib monotherapy. The patients were enrolled in a single-center, open-label phase 2 trial of ibrutinib monotherapy. On a MiSeq, deep resolution sequencing aimed for a depth between 1 in 1 million and 1 in 200,000 T cells, with each clonotype covered about 9.2x on average. TCR beta libraries were generated with the immunoSEQ hsTCRB Kit. In the paper's pipeline: The data were analyzed with ImmunoSEQ Analyzer and ImmunoSEQ Data Assistant, and V, D and J gene assignments followed IMGT definitions. Clonality was computed as one minus normalized Shannon entropy of productive rearrangement frequencies, ranging from 0 to 1. Only overrepresented clonotypes making up at least 0.05% of the repertoire of each patient were included in the public clonotype analysis. Repertoires from some 13 age-matched healthy donors in immuneACCESS were used as clonality controls. Held by TCRdb, this immuneACCESS table contains in-frame sequences only and omits some clones. Under half of the omission traces to an unresolved V gene where checked; the cause of the rest is unknown. That table gives V, J and clone size, and the DNA gave D and trimming. The sample contains 130,000 or so clones, approximately 80% of them found a single time. The top ten clones comprise about 13% of the sample.

This specimen comes from a study of cytotoxic CD8 clonotypes in ibrutinib-treated CLL (dated by TCRdb to 2020 to 2022). As for the study more broadly: In this cohort, about 15 patients were treatment-naive and approximately ten were relapsed/refractory, while approximately 18 had unmutated IGHV. Responses were partial in 24 patients and complete in 2; after median roughly 69 months follow-up, some 14 stayed in remission and 12 progressed. Response samples were obtained after a median of around 11 months of treatment, with a range of about 6 to 36 months. An average of 255,043 productive templates and approximately 91,000 productive rearrangements was obtained per sample. Of the roughly 86 people in the trial, 25 to 30 had longitudinal samples available. Cryopreserved peripheral blood mononuclear cells were collected at three points: before therapy, at response, and at either sustained remission or disease progression. Every sample from remission and from progressive disease was obtained while the patients were still on ibrutinib. Study-wide findings and limitations: Baseline clonality was found to be higher than that of age-matched healthy donors and was strongly correlated with circulating CD8+ T-cell counts. Public clonotypes were rare and either contracted or stayed stable during treatment, and the rise in clonality at ibrutinib response reflected the expansion of private clonotypes. Clonality increased at ibrutinib response, stayed stable in sustained remission, and fell back toward baseline at progression. Lymph node repertoires were not examined, and the timing of sampling was not matched between patients in sustained remission and those whose disease progressed.

The CDR3 has 15 amino acids, counting the end cysteine and phenylalanine. Just CDR3 DNA is preserved here, 45 bases in frame from base 1. V is cut by 5 bases and J by 5 bases, and the space between the germline ends is 19 bases. As encoded in the germline V gene, CDR1 is MDHEN while CDR2 is SYDVKM. Sequencing used PBMCs, obtained after 12 months of ibrutinib treatment. The chain was built from TRBV28 and TRBJ2-7, with the identity of the D gene unclear. The source is a human donor with chronic lymphocytic leukemia. The nucleotide sequence is given as TGTGCCAGCAGTCCCTCAGTAATTTTTAAGGACGAGCAGTACTTC. Protein translation: CASSPSVIFKDEQYF.